This T cell receptor (beta chain) was obtained from a study of blood T cell repertoires in COVID-19. Study-wide background: Samples taken during acute and convalescent COVID-19 were collected in the United States, Italy and Spain.

Authors' analysis steps: Using reference gene primer amplification, nucleated cell counts were estimated. Repertoires were generated with immunoSEQ multiplex PCR, while TCRdb's copy carries only in-frame clones and drops some. The V and J calls and clone size come from that table; D and trimming were worked out from the DNA. The sample consists of roughly 200,000 clones, over 75% of them appearing once. The CDR3 is 16 residues long. Deletions cut 3 bases from V and 2 bases from J, with 15 bases between. Germline CDR1 is MDHEN and CDR2 is SYDVKM. Sequenced material: peripheral blood. The V gene is TRBV28, the J gene TRBJ2-3; D is unclear. This TCR was sampled from a man aged 50 to 59 with acute or convalescent COVID-19. The CDR3 DNA is TGTGCCAGCAGTTTCTCTATGACAATCTCCACAGATACGCAGTATTTT. It translates to CASSFSMTISTDTQYF.